Below are 31 T cell receptor beta chains sequenced from a single sample in a study of shared clonotypes between healthy human individuals. As defined, naive CD8 cells were CD45RO-negative and positively selected for CCR7, with terminally differentiated effector memory CD45RA+ cells excluded. Sequencing used immunoSEQ multiplex PCR; TCRdb keeps in-frame clones, though not all of them. The data contain over 2 million clones, 85% to 95% of them singletons. The sample comprised naive CD8+ T cells sorted from blood. These receptors originate from a man aged 18-30 years in good health.

The V call is TRBV19, the J call TRBJ1-5; D gene unclear. CDR3 size: 14 residues. Trimming removed 3 bases at V and 4 bases at J, with 10 bases between. The germline V gene encodes CDR1 LNHDA and CDR2 SQIVND (reference sequence). The CDR3 loop reads CASSIEGLNQPQHF. The DNA for the CDR3 is TGTGCCAGTAGTATTGAGGGCTTAAATCAGCCCCAGCATTTT.

This clone has just a few counts. The gene calls are TRBV11-2 and TRBJ1-2, with TRBD1 identical over 8 bases. From germline, CDR1 is SGHAT and CDR2 FQNNGV. V lost 1 base to trimming and J lost 7 bases; unmatched junction nucleotides: 5. CDR3 length: 14 amino acids. This chain's CDR3 is CASSLVRTGSGYTF. CDR3 DNA sequence: TGTGCCAGCAGCTTAGTTCGGACAGGGTCTGGCTACACCTTC.

V is TRBV6-1 and J is TRBJ1-5; D is possibly TRBD1 (6 bases). The CDR3 extends over 13 amino acids. Germline values: CDR1 MNHNS, CDR2 SASEGT. Trimming left V 2 bases short and J 6 bases short, with 8 bases between. The CDR3 spells CASSEWGAQPQHF. In DNA form, the CDR3 reads TGTGCCAGCAGTGAATGGGGGGCTCAGCCCCAGCATTTT.

The chain employs TRBV2 and TRBJ1-2; D ambiguous. The germline V gene encodes CDR1 SNHLY and CDR2 FYNNEI. Trimming stripped 5 bases from V and 1 base from J, with 8 bases between. CDR3 length equals 13 residues. The CDR3 DNA is TGTGCCAGCAGTCTGGACTTTAACTATGGCTACACCTTC. It translates to CASSLDFNYGYTF.

The V call is TRBV4-1, the J call TRBJ2-1; TRBD1 matches at 9 bases. V lost 2 bases to trimming and J lost 5 bases; unmatched junction nucleotides: 4. Germline V CDR1 and CDR2: MGHRA, YSYEKL. This CDR3 has 15 residues. CDR3 region: CASSQHRGLDNEQFF. The CDR3 DNA follows: TGCGCCAGCAGCCAACACAGGGGGCTTGACAATGAGCAGTTCTTC.

This sequence joins TRBV4-1 and TRBJ1-1; D is unresolved. Trimming took 2 bases from V and 1 from J, leaving 11 bases between them. This CDR3 has 15 amino acids. Germline V CDR1 and CDR2: MGHRA, YSYEKL. CDR3 loop: CASSQSWGGNTEAFF. The CDR3 coding sequence is TGCGCCAGCAGCCAATCTTGGGGAGGGAACACTGAAGCTTTCTTT.

In nucleotides, the CDR3 is TGTGCCAGCAGCTGGGCCGGGACAGAAGAGACCCAGTACTTC. Translation: CASSWAGTEETQYF. V gene TRBV5-6 combines with J gene TRBJ2-5, with 7 bases aligning to TRBD1. The CDR3 is 14 amino acids. Germline V gene data show CDR1 as SGHDT and CDR2 as YYEEEE. With 3 bases clipped from V and 3 bases from J, the junction kept 5 bases outside the gene matches.

This clone was counted a single time. The genes are TRBV7-9 and TRBJ2-5, with 8 bases lining up with TRBD1. The J segment lost 1 base and the V segment lost 5 bases, leaving 3 bases of the junction unmatched. The CDR3 contains 14 residues. The V gene's germline CDR1 is SEHNR and CDR2 FQNEAQ (reference sequence). For the CDR3, the DNA is TGTGCCAGCAGCCGGACAGGGTCCCAAGAGACCCAGTACTTC. This translates into CASSRTGSQETQYF.

The gene calls are TRBV6-4 and TRBJ2-7, with D tentatively TRBD1 (5 bases). Per germline, CDR1 MRHNA and CDR2 SNTAGT. This CDR3 contains 13 residues. Deletions cut 3 bases from V and 5 bases from J, with 11 bases between. CDR3 amino acids: CASSESPGNEQYF. The DNA for the CDR3 is TGTGCCAGCAGTGAGTCTCCAGGGAACGAGCAGTACTTC.

This clone was recorded once. This sequence joins TRBV7-9 and TRBJ2-3; D might be TRBD2 (5 bases). Germline CDR1 and CDR2: SEHNR and FQNEAQ (reference sequence). The CDR3 sequence is 15 residues long. Trimming shortened V by 2 bases and J by 3 bases, and 12 bases separated the two germline ends. This CDR3 reads CASSLSGVGTDTQYF. DNA for the CDR3: TGTGCCAGCAGCTTATCCGGGGTAGGGACAGATACGCAGTATTTT.

The chain links TRBV2 to TRBJ1-2, with D maybe TRBD1 (6 bases). The ends were cut back, 0 bases at V and 6 bases at J, with 29 bases in the middle. The CDR3 length is 20 residues. In germline, CDR1 is SNHLY, CDR2 FYNNEI. Here the CDR3 reads CASSEAPLEAAGLRGDGYTF. The CDR3 DNA follows: TGTGCCAGCAGTGAAGCGCCGCTCGAAGCCGCGGGGCTTAGGGGGGATGGCTACACCTTC.

The chain carries TRBV4-1 and TRBJ2-1; D remains ambiguous. V was cut by 6 bases and J by 7 bases, with 7 bases left in between. The CDR3 is 11 amino acids. CDR1 and CDR2 (germline): MGHRA, YSYEKL. CDR3 protein: CASRISNEQFF. The CDR3 DNA reads TGCGCCAGCAGGATAAGTAATGAGCAGTTCTTC.

This CDR3 is CASSVVSEQGADYGYTF. CDR3 bases: TGTGCCAGCAGCGTAGTATCCGAACAGGGGGCGGACTATGGCTACACCTTC. This rearrangement joins TRBV9 to TRBJ1-2, with 9 bases fitting TRBD1. Per germline, CDR1 SGDLS and CDR2 YYNGEE. This CDR3 region has 17 residues. After removal of 0 bases from V and 3 bases from J, the junction contained 9 bases not matched to a gene.

The V gene is TRBV4-3, the J gene TRBJ1-2; TRBD1 might be the D (6 bases). Germline values: CDR1 LGHNA, CDR2 YSLEER. The CDR3 consists of 15 residues. Trimming removed 1 base at V and 3 bases at J, with 12 bases between. In DNA, the CDR3 is TGCGCCAGCAGCCAAGTCCCAGGGGACGACTATGGCTACACCTTC. It translates to CASSQVPGDDYGYTF.

This clone was seen just once. The chain uses TRBV30 and TRBJ1-2, with a tentative D call TRBD1 (6 bases). Trimming left V 2 bases short and J 0 bases short, with 22 bases between. The germline V gene encodes CDR1 GTSNPN and CDR2 SVGIG (reference sequence). This CDR3 spans 18 amino acids. The CDR3 DNA sequence: TGTGCCTGGAGTAAACTTTACAGGGCGCGGGGAGCTAACTATGGCTACACCTTC. This sequence encodes CAWSKLYRARGANYGYTF.

As concerns this clone: Other DNA sequences in the same sample also yield this CDR3. The chain has TRBV27 and TRBJ2-7; D tentatively fits TRBD1 or TRBD2 (5 bases each). Germline V CDR1 and CDR2: MNHEY, SMNVEV (reference sequence). Trimming stripped 6 bases from V and 2 bases from J, with 17 bases between. The CDR3 runs 15 residues. CDR3 bases: TGTGCCAGCAGCCTAAGCCAGGGACCTACCTACGAGCAGTACTTC. Amino acids: CASSLSQGPTYEQYF.

V is TRBV11-2 and J is TRBJ1-1; no reliable D call. The ends were cut back, 6 bases at V and 0 bases at J, with 14 bases in the middle. There are 15 residues in the CDR3. CDR1 is SGHAT and CDR2 is FQNNGV in the germline V gene. The CDR3 region is CASSSTPGMNTEAFF. The CDR3 DNA follows: TGTGCCAGCAGTTCCACCCCCGGAATGAACACTGAAGCTTTCTTT.

This clone was observed a handful of times. V and J are TRBV30 and TRBJ1-4; no reliable D call. V lost 2 bases to trimming and J lost 5 bases, with 9 bases between them. Germline V gene data show CDR1 as GTSNPN and CDR2 as SVGIG (reference sequence). The CDR3 totals 13 residues. The CDR3 is CAWSPVLNEKLFF. CDR3 sequence (DNA): TGTGCCTGGAGTCCCGTTCTCAATGAAAAACTGTTTTTT.

This chain connects TRBV9 to TRBJ2-7; 9 bases are a match to TRBD2. The V and J ends lost 2 bases and 5 bases, in that order; junction bases with no gene match: 14. The CDR3 totals 17 residues. Germline loops: CDR1 SGDLS, CDR2 YYNGEE. The CDR3 DNA is TGTGCCAGCAGCGTGGGATTAGCGGGAGCAGTGGAGCACGAGCAGTACTTC. Its protein product is CASSVGLAGAVEHEQYF.

A note on this clone: This CDR3 is also generated by other DNA sequences in the sample. The chain employs TRBV4-3 and TRBJ2-1; either TRBD1 or TRBD2 may supply D (7 bases each). The length of the CDR3 is 14 residues. Looked up from germline, CDR1 is LGHNA and CDR2 is YSLEER. Trimming took off 1 base at V and 8 bases at J, with 12 bases between the two ends. This CDR3 is CASSQGRGGHEQFF. The DNA for the CDR3 is TGCGCCAGCAGCCAAGGCAGGGGGGGCCATGAGCAGTTCTTC.

The gene calls are TRBV7-9 and TRBJ1-2, with D maybe TRBD1 (5 bases). Trimming removed 1 base at V and 1 base at J, with 13 bases between. The CDR3 totals 16 residues. CDR1 and CDR2 from the germline V gene are SEHNR and FQNEAQ (reference sequence). Here the CDR3 DNA reads TGTGCCAGCAGCTTAGACCGACAGTCGATTAACTATGGCTACACCTTC. As protein: CASSLDRQSINYGYTF.

V gene TRBV9 combines with J gene TRBJ1-2; 10 nucleotides align to TRBD1. This CDR3 has 15 amino acids. The germline V gene encodes CDR1 SGDLS and CDR2 YYNGEE. Losses at the gene ends were 3 bases for V and 3 bases for J; bases not matched to a gene: 5. The CDR3 loop reads CASSGDRGFDYGYTF. The CDR3 coding sequence is TGTGCCAGCAGCGGGGACAGGGGCTTCGACTATGGCTACACCTTC.

The V gene is TRBV5-6, the J gene TRBJ1-4; a possible D gene is TRBD1 (6 bases). Germline V CDR1 and CDR2: SGHDT, YYEEEE. The CDR3 contains 14 residues. Deletions cut 2 bases from V and 5 bases from J, with 10 bases between. The chain's CDR3 is CASSFGGGNEKLFF. CDR3 DNA: TGTGCCAGCAGCTTTGGGGGCGGGAATGAAAAACTGTTTTTT.

This chain uses TRBV2 with TRBJ2-3; 7 bases align to TRBD1. The J segment lost 1 base and the V segment lost 3 bases, leaving 7 bases of the junction unmatched. The CDR3 runs to 16 residues. CDR1 and CDR2 (germline): SNHLY, FYNNEI. The CDR3 sequence: CASSDQGVGGTDTQYF. The DNA of the CDR3 is TGTGCCAGCAGTGATCAGGGGGTAGGGGGCACAGATACGCAGTATTTT. The full variable domain, completed using reference TRBV2 and TRBJ2-3, is EPEVTQTPSHQVTQMGQEVILRCVPISNHLYFYWYRQILGQKVEFLVSFYNNEISEKSEIFDDQFSVERPDGSNFTLKIRSTKLEDSAMYFCASSDQGVGGTDTQYFGPGTRLTVL.

J is TRBJ2-3 and V is TRBV9; 7 nucleotides line up with TRBD2. Trimming took 3 bases from V and 4 from J; bases not matched to a gene: 5. Germline-derived CDR1 and CDR2 are SGDLS and YYNGEE. This CDR3 spans 14 amino acids. Here the CDR3 DNA reads TGTGCCAGCAGCGCCGGGACTATCCCAGATACGCAGTATTTT. Translating gives CASSAGTIPDTQYF.

The rearrangement links TRBV6-5 to TRBJ1-1; no reliable D call. The length of the CDR3 is 13 residues. Trimming took 2 bases from V and 7 from J, leaving 11 bases between them. The V gene's germline CDR1 is MNHEY and CDR2 SVGAGI. CDR3 coding DNA: TGTGCCAGCAGTTACGGGCCGGCATATGAAGCTTTCTTT. This codes for CASSYGPAYEAFF.

J is TRBJ2-2 and V is TRBV5-6; 7 bases are a match to TRBD1. This CDR3 is 16 amino acids long. Per the germline V gene, CDR1 is SGHDT and CDR2 is YYEEEE. V lost 0 bases, J lost 7 bases, and 9 bases stayed unmatched. For the CDR3, the DNA is TGTGCCAGCAGCTTGGCTCTCAGGGGGATAATCGGGGAGCTGTTTTTT. Amino acids: CASSLALRGIIGELFF.

The chain joins TRBV5-6 to TRBJ1-5; D remains unclear. Germline lookup yields CDR1 SGHDT and CDR2 YYEEEE. This CDR3 is 12 amino acids long. Trimming cost V 2 bases and J 5 bases, with 5 bases left between them. Here the CDR3 reads CASSFADQPQHF. DNA of the CDR3: TGTGCCAGCAGCTTCGCGGATCAGCCCCAGCATTTT.

This CDR3 is CASSLEKVYEQYF. In DNA form, the CDR3 reads TGCGCCAGCAGCTTGGAGAAGGTTTACGAGCAGTACTTC. The chain has TRBV5-1 and TRBJ2-7; D is undetermined. V dropped 0 bases and J dropped 4 bases, with 8 bases sitting between them. The CDR3 is 13 amino acids. Germline V lookup: CDR1 SGHRS, CDR2 YFSETQ.

Remarks on this clone: Other nucleotide sequences from this sample produce the same CDR3. This chain links TRBV28 with TRBJ1-1; no reliable D call. The CDR3 length is 13 residues. CDR1 is MDHEN and CDR2 is SYDVKM in the germline V gene. V shed 3 bases and J shed 0 bases, with 5 bases lying between them. As DNA, the CDR3 is TGTGCCAGCAGTTTGGACTTGAACACTGAAGCTTTCTTT. This encodes CASSLDLNTEAFF.

The rearrangement uses TRBV27 and TRBJ1-2, with D uncertain. This CDR3 is 12 amino acids long. Trimming removed 3 bases at V and 8 bases at J, with 10 bases between. Germline loops: CDR1 MNHEY, CDR2 SMNVEV (reference sequence). The CDR3 is CASSLGGLGYTF. Written as DNA, the CDR3 is TGTGCCAGCAGTTTGGGAGGGTTAGGCTACACCTTC.